Sequencing of this T cell receptor (beta chain) was carried out in a study of blood T cell repertoires in COVID-19. Overall study: COVID-19 samples from acute and convalescent phases originated in the United States, Italy and Spain. PBMCs, B-cell-depleted T cells, or T cells were the source of the cDNA or gDNA that made up the material.

This CDR3 is 15 amino acids long. Germline V gene sequence: CDR1 SEHNR, CDR2 FQNEAQ (reference sequence). The V and J ends lost 1 base and 5 bases, in that order; junction bases with no gene match: 7. TCRdb's copy holds only in-frame clones and misses some; the assay was immunoSEQ multiplex PCR. The sample yields approximately 45,000 clones, roughly 73% seen once. The chain uses TRBV7-9 and TRBJ2-7; 8 bases align to TRBD2. Material: peripheral blood. This clonotype was sampled from a man of 80 years or more with acute or convalescent COVID-19. The CDR3 sequence is CASSLGTGGPNEQYF. In DNA, the CDR3 is TGTGCCAGCAGCTTAGGAACGGGAGGGCCTAACGAGCAGTACTTC.